The rows below give T cell receptor beta chains drawn from one sample of a study of vaccination effects on CD4 cells after COVID-19. Libraries were prepared by immunoSEQ multiplex PCR; TCRdb keeps only in-frame clonotypes and omits some of them. The sample lists fewer than 80,000 clones; around 70% were seen once. Antigens for these TCRs are unknown. The sample was CD4+ T cells from PBMCs cultured with HCoV-229E spike peptides, taken after COVID-19 vaccination. Receptors were obtained from a human donor who received a COVID-19 vaccine. The CDR3 runs from the conserved cysteine through the conserved F or W. The order of the fields is J gene, V gene, D gene, clone size, CDR3 DNA, CDR3 protein. The D gene is left open where the match is weak. For some rows the clone size is stated as once, few or many, or as a class when expanded; others skip it.

J gene: TRBJ2-5
V gene: TRBV6-6
D gene: TRBD1
clone size: NA
CDR3 DNA: TGTGCCAGCAGCAGGCAGGACAGGGGGCAGGAGACCCAGTACTTC
CDR3 protein: CASSRQDRGQETQYF

J gene: TRBJ1-5
V gene: TRBV28
D gene: NA
clone size: NA
CDR3 DNA: TGTGCCAGCAGTTTCATCGGGGGTCAGCCCCAGCATTTT
CDR3 protein: CASSFIGGQPQHF

J gene: TRBJ2-5
V gene: TRBV4-2
D gene: TRBD2
clone size: NA
CDR3 DNA: TGTGCCAGCAGCCAAGATCGGACTAGCGAGACCCAGTACTTC
CDR3 protein: CASSQDRTSETQYF

J gene: TRBJ2-6
V gene: TRBV7-3
D gene: NA
clone size: few
CDR3 DNA: TGTGCCAGCAGCGAGGGGGGGCCTGGGGCCAACGTCCTGACTTTC
CDR3 protein: CASSEGGPGANVLTF

J gene: TRBJ2-5
V gene: TRBV3-1/TRBV3-2
D gene: NA
clone size: NA
CDR3 DNA: TGTGCCAGCAGCCAAGGAGCCCCCGCGAGTGGGAAGACCCAGTACTTC
CDR3 protein: CASSQGAPASGKTQYF

J gene: TRBJ2-1
V gene: TRBV2
D gene: TRBD2
clone size: NA
CDR3 DNA: TGTGCCAGCAGTGAAGACGGACTAGCCTACAATGAGCAGTTCTTC
CDR3 protein: CASSEDGLAYNEQFF

J gene: TRBJ1-5
V gene: TRBV12-3/TRBV12-4
D gene: NA
clone size: NA
CDR3 DNA: TGTGCCAGCAGTTCCGGTCAGCCCCAGCATTTT
CDR3 protein: CASSSGQPQHF

J gene: TRBJ1-1
V gene: TRBV5-1
D gene: TRBD1
clone size: NA
CDR3 DNA: TGCGCCAGCAGCTTGGAGGGGGCAGGGGGCTTAGCTTTCTTT
CDR3 protein: CASSLEGAGGLAFF

J gene: TRBJ1-2
V gene: TRBV18
D gene: NA
clone size: once
CDR3 DNA: TGTGCCAGCTCACCCAACCTGGAGGACTATGGCTACACCTTC
CDR3 protein: CASSPNLEDYGYTF

J gene: TRBJ1-6
V gene: TRBV5-4
D gene: NA
clone size: NA
CDR3 DNA: TGTGCCAGCAGCTTGTTGTCTACTAATTCACCCCTCCACTTT
CDR3 protein: CASSLLSTNSPLHF

J gene: TRBJ2-3
V gene: TRBV29-1
D gene: NA
clone size: NA
CDR3 DNA: TGCAGCGTAAATGGACCCGCCACAGATACGCAGTATTTT
CDR3 protein: CSVNGPATDTQYF

J gene: TRBJ2-5
V gene: TRBV5-1
D gene: NA
clone size: NA
CDR3 DNA: TGCGCCAGCAGCCTAAATTCGGAGACCCAGTACTTC
CDR3 protein: CASSLNSETQYF

J gene: TRBJ1-2
V gene: TRBV9
D gene: TRBD1
clone size: few
CDR3 DNA: TGTGCCAGCCGCGGACAGGGGCCGGATCGGAACTATGGCTACACCTTC
CDR3 protein: CASRGQGPDRNYGYTF

J gene: TRBJ1-2
V gene: TRBV11-2
D gene: TRBD1
clone size: once
CDR3 DNA: TGTGCCAGCAGCTTAGGGACAGGGGGCTTCTATGGCTACACCTTC
CDR3 protein: CASSLGTGGFYGYTF

J gene: TRBJ2-2
V gene: TRBV5-6
D gene: NA
clone size: NA
CDR3 DNA: TGTGCCAGCAGCCCGAGGGGCTCCGTGAACACCGGGGAGCTGTTTTTT
CDR3 protein: CASSPRGSVNTGELFF

J gene: TRBJ1-2
V gene: TRBV7-2
D gene: NA
clone size: NA
CDR3 DNA: TGTGCCAGCAGCCCACAGGAACAGGGAGGCTTCTATGGCTACACCTTC
CDR3 protein: CASSPQEQGGFYGYTF

J gene: TRBJ1-5
V gene: TRBV12-3/TRBV12-4
D gene: NA
clone size: NA
CDR3 DNA: TGTGCCAGCAGTTGGTTCACAGGCCAGCCCCAGCATTTT
CDR3 protein: CASSWFTGQPQHF

J gene: TRBJ2-5
V gene: TRBV2
D gene: NA
clone size: medium-sized
CDR3 DNA: TGTGCCAGCAGAAGAGGGACATCGCAAGAGACCCAGTACTTC
CDR3 protein: CASRRGTSQETQYF

J gene: TRBJ2-5
V gene: TRBV30
D gene: TRBD1
clone size: NA
CDR3 DNA: TGTGCCTGGAGCGGGACAGGTCCGGAGACCCAGTACTTC
CDR3 protein: CAWSGTGPETQYF

J gene: TRBJ1-3
V gene: TRBV25-1
D gene: NA
clone size: NA
CDR3 DNA: TGTGCCAGCAGTGGATTCTCATCCACCGTGTCTGGAAACACCATATATTTT
CDR3 protein: CASSGFSSTVSGNTIYF

J gene: TRBJ1-2
V gene: TRBV28
D gene: NA
clone size: NA
CDR3 DNA: TGTGCCAGCAATGACCCTATAGGGGGGTCTAACTATGGCTACACCTTC
CDR3 protein: CASNDPIGGSNYGYTF

J gene: TRBJ2-5
V gene: TRBV3-1/TRBV3-2
D gene: NA
clone size: once
CDR3 DNA: TGTGCCAGCAGCCAAGATGTAGCGGTTGGTCTAGAGACCCAGTACTTC
CDR3 protein: CASSQDVAVGLETQYF

J gene: TRBJ1-2
V gene: TRBV18
D gene: NA
clone size: NA
CDR3 DNA: TGTGCCAGCTCACCCTCCGGGACACCAAGAATCTATGGCTACACCTTC
CDR3 protein: CASSPSGTPRIYGYTF

J gene: TRBJ1-1
V gene: TRBV7-2
D gene: NA
clone size: once
CDR3 DNA: TGTGCCAGCAGCTCTAGGCAGGGGAGCACTGAAGCTTTCTTT
CDR3 protein: CASSSRQGSTEAFF

J gene: TRBJ2-2
V gene: TRBV6-5
D gene: TRBD2
clone size: NA
CDR3 DNA: TGTGCCAGCAGCCGCCGGGGGGGCGACACCGGGGAGCTGTTTTTT
CDR3 protein: CASSRRGGDTGELFF

J gene: TRBJ2-3
V gene: TRBV11-2
D gene: NA
clone size: NA
CDR3 DNA: TGTGCCAGCAGCTTATCTGGTACTCCGGGAGCGCAGTATTTT
CDR3 protein: CASSLSGTPGAQYF

J gene: TRBJ2-1
V gene: TRBV7-9
D gene: TRBD1
clone size: few
CDR3 DNA: TGTGCCAGCAGCGCCGGGACAGGGCAATACAATGAGCAGTTCTTC
CDR3 protein: CASSAGTGQYNEQFF

J gene: TRBJ2-1
V gene: TRBV11-2
D gene: NA
clone size: NA
CDR3 DNA: TGTGCCAGCAGGTTGGTTGGCGAGGAGCAGTTCTTC
CDR3 protein: CASRLVGEEQFF

J gene: TRBJ1-1
V gene: TRBV27
D gene: NA
clone size: once
CDR3 DNA: TGTGCCAGCAGGCGGACCGGTAGCCCTGAAGCTTTCTTT
CDR3 protein: CASRRTGSPEAFF

J gene: TRBJ1-1
V gene: TRBV4-2
D gene: NA
clone size: few
CDR3 DNA: TGTGCCAGCAGCCAAGGCGGGGAGGGCACTGAAGCTTTCTTT
CDR3 protein: CASSQGGEGTEAFF

J gene: TRBJ2-1
V gene: TRBV19
D gene: TRBD1
clone size: few
CDR3 DNA: TGTGCCAGTAGTCCGGGACAGACCTCCTACAATGAGCAGTTCTTC
CDR3 protein: CASSPGQTSYNEQFF

J gene: TRBJ2-3
V gene: TRBV4-1
D gene: NA
clone size: NA
CDR3 DNA: TGCGCCAGCAGATTCGAAGCCGGGACCACCAACACAGATACGCAGTATTTT
CDR3 protein: CASRFEAGTTNTDTQYF

J gene: TRBJ1-2
V gene: TRBV3-1/TRBV3-2
D gene: NA
clone size: NA
CDR3 DNA: TGTGCCAGCAGCCTACAACCCTCGGGCACCTATGGCTACACCTTC
CDR3 protein: CASSLQPSGTYGYTF

J gene: TRBJ2-6
V gene: TRBV6-1
D gene: NA
clone size: once
CDR3 DNA: TGTGCCAGCAGTGAACAGGGGAGGGCTGGGGCCAACGTCCTGACTTTC
CDR3 protein: CASSEQGRAGANVLTF

J gene: TRBJ2-5
V gene: TRBV27
D gene: TRBD1
clone size: NA
CDR3 DNA: TGTGCCAGCAGTTTGCGTCGGGACAGCCAAGAGACCCAGTACTTC
CDR3 protein: CASSLRRDSQETQYF

J gene: TRBJ1-1
V gene: TRBV14
D gene: NA
clone size: NA
CDR3 DNA: TGTGCCAGCAGCCCCCTTCGGGACTTTAACACTGAAGCTTTCTTT
CDR3 protein: CASSPLRDFNTEAFF

J gene: TRBJ2-5
V gene: TRBV15
D gene: TRBD1
clone size: NA
CDR3 DNA: TGTGCCACCAGCAGAGACGGGACAGGAGAAGAGACCCAGTACTTC
CDR3 protein: CATSRDGTGEETQYF

J gene: TRBJ2-1
V gene: TRBV6-1
D gene: NA
clone size: NA
CDR3 DNA: TGTGCCAGCAGTGAAGGCCGGGCCGAGCAGTTCTTC
CDR3 protein: CASSEGRAEQFF

J gene: TRBJ1-1
V gene: TRBV2
D gene: TRBD1
clone size: NA
CDR3 DNA: TGTGCCAGCAAGACAGGGAATAGAGACACTGAAGCTTTCTTT
CDR3 protein: CASKTGNRDTEAFF

J gene: TRBJ2-5
V gene: TRBV5-4
D gene: TRBD1
clone size: NA
CDR3 DNA: TGTGCCAGCAGCTTGACAGGGGCAGAGACCCAGTACTTC
CDR3 protein: CASSLTGAETQYF

J gene: TRBJ1-6
V gene: TRBV10-2
D gene: NA
clone size: once
CDR3 DNA: TGCGCCAGCAGTGAGCTACCGTATTCACCCCTCCACTTT
CDR3 protein: CASSELPYSPLHF

J gene: TRBJ2-3
V gene: TRBV6-6
D gene: NA
clone size: once
CDR3 DNA: TGTGCCAGCAGTTACGGTGGGGCCGAAGATACGCAGTATTTT
CDR3 protein: CASSYGGAEDTQYF

J gene: TRBJ2-1
V gene: TRBV5-5
D gene: NA
clone size: NA
CDR3 DNA: TGTGCCAGCAGCCGTGGATATGACGGGAATGAGCAGTTCTTC
CDR3 protein: CASSRGYDGNEQFF

J gene: TRBJ1-1
V gene: TRBV19
D gene: NA
clone size: few
CDR3 DNA: TGTGCCAGTAGTAGGTCCGTCATGAACACTGAAGCTTTCTTT
CDR3 protein: CASSRSVMNTEAFF

J gene: TRBJ2-5
V gene: TRBV29-1
D gene: TRBD2
clone size: NA
CDR3 DNA: TGCAGCGTACTAGCGGGGGGAGAGACCCAGTACTTC
CDR3 protein: CSVLAGGETQYF

J gene: TRBJ2-2
V gene: TRBV5-1
D gene: NA
clone size: few
CDR3 DNA: TGCGCCAGCAGCCCGGGTGGACGACCGAACACCGGGGAGCTGTTTTTT
CDR3 protein: CASSPGGRPNTGELFF

J gene: TRBJ1-4
V gene: TRBV19
D gene: NA
clone size: NA
CDR3 DNA: TGTGCCAGTAGTAGTGAAATGAAAAAACTGTTTTTT
CDR3 protein: CASSSEMKKLFF

J gene: TRBJ1-1
V gene: TRBV24-1
D gene: TRBD1
clone size: NA
CDR3 DNA: TGTGCCACCAGCGGGACAGGGGCCAACACTGAAGCTTTCTTT
CDR3 protein: CATSGTGANTEAFF

J gene: TRBJ2-3
V gene: TRBV5-4
D gene: TRBD2
clone size: NA
CDR3 DNA: TGTGCCAGCAGCCGCTGGCTAGCGGGGGACACAGATACGCAGTATTTT
CDR3 protein: CASSRWLAGDTDTQYF

J gene: TRBJ1-3
V gene: TRBV5-1
D gene: TRBD1
clone size: NA
CDR3 DNA: TGCGCCAGCAGCTCCAGGGGGGAACCTGGAAACACCATATATTTT
CDR3 protein: CASSSRGEPGNTIYF

J gene: TRBJ1-5
V gene: TRBV10-3
D gene: NA
clone size: few
CDR3 DNA: TGTGCCATCAGTGAGGCGGAGGGGCCTCAGCCCCAGCATTTT
CDR3 protein: CAISEAEGPQPQHF

J gene: TRBJ2-2
V gene: TRBV5-1
D gene: TRBD2
clone size: NA
CDR3 DNA: TGCGCCAGCAGCTTGGTGACTAGCGGGGGGGCGAACACCGGGGAGCTGTTTTTT
CDR3 protein: CASSLVTSGGANTGELFF

J gene: TRBJ1-1
V gene: TRBV5-8
D gene: TRBD1
clone size: few
CDR3 DNA: TGTGCCAGCCCTAACGCCCCCGGACAGGAGAACACTGAAGCTTTCTTT
CDR3 protein: CASPNAPGQENTEAFF